This TCR beta chain was obtained from a study of blood T cell repertoires in COVID-19. Across the whole study: T cells, B-cell-depleted T cells, or PBMCs supplied cDNA or gDNA.

Sequencing was performed with immunoSEQ multiplex PCR; in TCRdb, only in-frame clones are kept and a portion is missing. Of approximately 220,000 clones listed, approximately 83% are singletons. This clone was recorded only once. V lost 5 bases and J 8 bases, leaving 10 bases between the germline ends. The germline V gene encodes CDR1 SGHDN and CDR2 FVKESK. There are 13 residues in the CDR3. Sequencing was carried out using peripheral blood. The chain couples TRBV14 to TRBJ1-6; D may be TRBD1 (5 bases). The sequence derives from a woman in her twenties or thirties who had recovered from COVID-19. This chain's CDR3 is CASSWTGDSPLHF. For the CDR3, the DNA is TGTGCCAGCAGCTGGACGGGGGATTCACCCCTCCACTTT.